The subject of this entry is one T cell receptor beta chain. Its target is unknown. With 10-nucleotide random UMIs included, cDNA was synthesized by 5'RACE. Whenever a sequencing run was performed, it yielded over 190 million TCR-beta sequences from 15-18 subjects. TCRdb re-called the 5' RACE reads through MiXCR, storing one row per CDR3 protein. The data show 50,000 to 55,000 distinct CDR3 sequences, with 3% to 4% seen just once and around 6.5% held by the top ten. This CDR3 region has 15 residues. V was pared by 6 bases and J by 5 bases, with 9 bases of the junction left unmatched. The data are from a study of neurological immune-mediated disorders. Study-level results: Phylogenetic grouping assigned the repertoires of 18 of 34 multiple sclerosis patients to a single related-CDR3 cluster, representing a possible signature.

The sequenced sample was PBMCs. The chain combines TRBV12-3 or TRBV12-4 with TRBJ2-2; 7 bases match TRBD2. The sequence was collected from a man aged 55 to 70 with multiple sclerosis. CDR3 bases: TGTGCCAGCAGAAACACGGGGGGAGGGACCGGGGAGCTGTTTTTT. Its protein is CASRNTGGGTGELFF.